The following is a T cell receptor beta chain sequence with its context. Its antigen remains unknown. Profiling relied on immunoSEQ multiplex PCR, and the TCRdb table lists in-frame clones only, not all of them. The sample yields some 70,000 clones, under 85% seen once. The CDR3 has 15 amino acids. V shed 0 bases and J 10 bases; nucleotides not matched to a gene: 11. In germline, CDR1 is SGHNT, CDR2 YENEEA. This record comes from a study of OX40 agonist ivuxolimab in advanced cancers. Across the study: Ivuxolimab is a fully human IgG2 antibody that activates OX40 (CD134). While on treatment, patients had intravenous ivuxolimab at 0.01 to 10 mg/kg every 2 weeks.

General observations from the study: Averaging showed that CD8+ T cells had more expanded clones than CD4+ did.

This rearrangement joins TRBV11-3 to TRBJ1-1; 7 positions agree with TRBD1. This clonotype was obtained from an adult with an advanced solid tumor such as melanoma, head and neck, liver or kidney cancer. The sequences come from CD4+ or CD8+ T cells sorted from blood, collected in a trial of the OX40 agonist ivuxolimab. The CDR3, as DNA: TGTGCCAGCAGCTTAGACAACCGACAGGGTCGAGGAGCTTTCTTT. Its protein is CASSLDNRQGRGAFF.